These 16 T cell receptor beta chains originate from one sample sequenced in a study of CD8+ T cells in alopecia areata. Sequencing relied on a cDNA template that was reverse transcribed from extracted RNA. Assay used: immunoSEQ multiplex PCR; TCRdb lists only in-frame clones, some missing. The data contain about 180,000 clones, 58% of them singletons. The treatment denotes: oral pan-JAK inhibitor, 5-10 mg twice daily. The sequencing here drew on CD4+ T cells sorted from blood, taken between weeks 55 and 65, from a patient treated with tofacitinib. These receptors were collected from a human donor with alopecia areata.

V gene TRBV5-5 combines with J gene TRBJ2-7, with 9 nucleotides matching TRBD1. Germline CDR1 is SGHKS and CDR2 is YYEKEE (reference sequence). This CDR3 comprises 14 residues. V shed 0 bases and J 3 bases; nucleotides not matched to a gene: 1. CDR3 DNA sequence: TGTGCCAGCAGCTTGGGACAGGGGGTCTACGAGCAGTACTTC. Amino acid sequence: CASSLGQGVYEQYF.

The chain is built from TRBV2 and TRBJ2-4, with D perhaps matching TRBD1 (6 bases). This CDR3 is 14 amino acids long. CDR1 is SNHLY and CDR2 is FYNNEI in the germline V gene. The ends were cut back, 7 bases at V and 8 bases at J, with 18 bases in the middle. The CDR3 sequence is CASNQDSLSDIQYF. The CDR3 bases are TGTGCCAGCAACCAGGACAGCCTAAGTGACATTCAGTACTTC.

The V and J genes are TRBV29-1 and TRBJ2-7, with TRBD1 matching over 12 bases. This CDR3 has 14 amino acids. After removal of 7 bases from V and 7 bases from J, the junction contained 11 bases not matched to a gene. CDR1 SQVTM and CDR2 ANQGSEA come from the germline V gene. CDR3 residues: CSARPGQGAGEQYF. The CDR3 nucleotides read TGCAGCGCCCGACCGGGACAGGGGGCAGGGGAGCAGTACTTC.

V gene TRBV30 combines with J gene TRBJ2-5, with D maybe TRBD1 (5 bases). Germline CDR1 GTSNPN, CDR2 SVGIG (reference sequence). The V end lost 2 bases, the J end lost 6 bases, and 13 bases lay between the germline ends. CDR3 length: 13 residues. The CDR3 spells CAWSIRQQQTQYF. The CDR3 coding sequence is TGTGCCTGGAGTATTCGACAGCAGCAGACCCAGTACTTC.

This rearrangement joins TRBV9 to TRBJ2-7, with D maybe TRBD1 (5 bases). The CDR3 totals 15 residues. CDR1 and CDR2 (germline): SGDLS, YYNGEE. V dropped 0 bases and J dropped 1 base, with 11 bases sitting between them. The CDR3 protein is CASSVGQRSSYEQYF. The CDR3 DNA is TGTGCCAGCAGCGTAGGACAGAGGAGTTCCTACGAGCAGTACTTC.

V is TRBV5-1 and J is TRBJ2-5; D not resolved. V was trimmed by 0 bases and J by 2 bases, leaving 8 bases between them. CDR3 length: 14 amino acids. Germline values: CDR1 SGHRS, CDR2 YFSETQ. Here the CDR3 reads CASSLEVVQETQYF. CDR3 DNA sequence: TGCGCCAGCAGCTTGGAGGTAGTGCAAGAGACCCAGTACTTC.

With respect to this clone: Other DNA sequences in the same sample also yield this CDR3. The V gene is TRBV29-1, the J gene TRBJ1-1; the D is unclear. The germline V gene encodes CDR1 SQVTM and CDR2 ANQGSEA. This CDR3 region has 10 residues. V was shortened by 5 bases and J by 4 bases, with 5 bases between the two germline ends. The CDR3 here is CSVRGTEAFF. CDR3 DNA sequence: TGCAGCGTTCGCGGCACTGAAGCTTTCTTT.

The rearrangement joins TRBV6-4 to TRBJ1-1; perhaps TRBD1 as D (6 bases). V was cut by 5 bases and J by 2 bases, with 12 bases left in between. The CDR3 contains 14 residues. Germline V gene data show CDR1 as MRHNA and CDR2 as SNTAGT. The CDR3 sequence: CASSRQGHNTEAFF. CDR3 DNA: TGTGCCAGCAGTAGGCAGGGACACAACACTGAAGCTTTCTTT.

The chain links TRBV30 to TRBJ2-5; the match to TRBD1 covers 7 bases. J was trimmed by 2 bases and V by 2 bases; bases with no gene match: 5. The CDR3 runs 14 residues. The V gene's germline CDR1 is GTSNPN and CDR2 SVGIG (reference sequence). As DNA, the CDR3 is TGTGCCTGGAGTCATTGGGACAGACAAGAGACCCAGTACTTC. Residues: CAWSHWDRQETQYF. The complete variable domain, with remaining parts taken from reference TRBV30 and TRBJ2-5, reads SQTIHQWPATLVQPVGSPLSLECTVEGTSNPNLYWYRQAAGRGLQLLFYSVGIGQISSEVPQNLSASRPQDRQFILSSKKLLLSDSGFYLCAWSHWDRQETQYFGPGTRLLVL.

The chain joins TRBV23-1 to TRBJ1-5; TRBD1 matches 7 bases. TRBV23-1 is an ORF; its function is uncertain. Trimming took 3 bases from V and 5 from J; bases not matched to a gene: 10. The CDR3 totals 16 residues. The CDR3 nucleotides are TGCGCCAGCAGTCAGCGCCGGGACAGAGAGGATCAGCCCCAGCATTTT. This translates into CASSQRRDREDQPQHF.

DNA of the CDR3: TGTGCCAGTAGCGCCACAGGTGGGGGGGAGACCCAGTACTTC. It codes for CASSATGGGETQYF. This chain connects TRBV19 to TRBJ2-5, with D perhaps matching TRBD2 (6 bases). Germline-derived CDR1 and CDR2 are LNHDA and SQIVND (reference sequence). The CDR3 totals 14 residues. The V gene lost 6 bases and the J gene lost 5 bases, with 16 bases spanning the gap.

The J gene is TRBJ2-1, the V gene TRBV30; 11 bases line up with TRBD2. Germline loops: CDR1 GTSNPN, CDR2 SVGIG (reference sequence). This CDR3 has 16 residues. J lost 9 bases, V lost 2 bases, and 12 bases had no gene match. The CDR3 spells CAWSKRLAGTALEQFF. CDR3 nucleotide sequence: TGTGCCTGGAGTAAAAGACTAGCGGGGACCGCCCTTGAGCAGTTCTTC.

This clone was seen once. The rearrangement uses TRBV6-5 and TRBJ2-5; tentative D call: TRBD2 (6 bases). Germline V CDR1 and CDR2: MNHEY, SVGAGI. Deletions cut 6 bases from V and 3 bases from J, with 17 bases between. The CDR3 sequence is 15 residues long. The CDR3 nucleotides are TGTGCCAGCAGCAGAAATCCGGGACTCGAAGAGACCCAGTACTTC. It yields the protein CASSRNPGLEETQYF.

The rearrangement links TRBV2 to TRBJ1-3; maybe TRBD1 (5 bases). CDR3 length equals 13 residues. Between the trimmed V and J ends, which lost 7 bases and 4 bases, there was a span of 11 bases. Germline lookup yields CDR1 SNHLY and CDR2 FYNNEI. In nucleotides, the CDR3 is TGTGCCAGCATCAGGGATACCGGAAACACCATATATTTT. Translated, it gives CASIRDTGNTIYF. The full variable domain, completed using reference TRBV2 and TRBJ1-3, is EPEVTQTPSHQVTQMGQEVILRCVPISNHLYFYWYRQILGQKVEFLVSFYNNEISEKSEIFDDQFSVERPDGSNFTLKIRSTKLEDSAMYFCASIRDTGNTIYFGEGSWLTVV.

With regard to this clone: Different DNA sequences within this sample yield the same CDR3. V usage is TRBV15 and J usage is TRBJ2-7, with TRBD2 as a possible D gene (5 bases). The CDR3 runs 14 residues. Germline V gene sequence: CDR1 LNHNV, CDR2 YYDKDF (reference sequence). Trimming took 0 bases from V and 1 from J, leaving 7 bases between them. CDR3 residues: CATSRDRGSYEQYF. The CDR3 region has the DNA TGTGCCACCAGCAGAGATCGGGGATCCTACGAGCAGTACTTC.

The chain links TRBV11-2 to TRBJ2-3, with 8 bases identical to TRBD2. The V and J ends lost 1 base and 0 bases, in that order; junction bases with no gene match: 6. This CDR3 comprises 17 residues. Germline lookup yields CDR1 SGHAT and CDR2 FQNNGV. The CDR3: CASSLVSGAISTDTQYF. The CDR3 DNA reads as TGTGCCAGCAGCTTAGTTAGCGGGGCAATAAGCACAGATACGCAGTATTTT.